This entry describes one T cell receptor beta chain. The target antigen is unknown. V was shortened by 0 bases and J by 2 bases, with 9 bases between the two germline ends. CDR1 is MNHEY, CDR2 SVGAGI, per germline. This CDR3 has 15 amino acids. The source of the sample is a study of cytomegalovirus exposure and HLA in healthy donors. Overall study findings and caveats: The study listed 164 cytomegalovirus-associated TCR beta chains.

Use of 60 Vbeta and 13 Jbeta primers characterized the PCR. The repertoire was sequenced with immunoSEQ multiplex PCR; TCRdb's copy has only in-frame clones and lacks some. This sample yields around 300,000 clones, of which 70% to 90% are seen a single time; roughly 2.3% belongs to the top ten. Source material: PBMCs. This sequence originates from a woman under 30 in good health and CMV-seronegative. This chain links TRBV6-5 with TRBJ2-3; D is possibly TRBD2 (5 bases). DNA for the CDR3: TGTGCCAGCAGTTACTCGGAGCGGTACACAGATACGCAGTATTTT. Its translation is CASSYSERYTDTQYF.